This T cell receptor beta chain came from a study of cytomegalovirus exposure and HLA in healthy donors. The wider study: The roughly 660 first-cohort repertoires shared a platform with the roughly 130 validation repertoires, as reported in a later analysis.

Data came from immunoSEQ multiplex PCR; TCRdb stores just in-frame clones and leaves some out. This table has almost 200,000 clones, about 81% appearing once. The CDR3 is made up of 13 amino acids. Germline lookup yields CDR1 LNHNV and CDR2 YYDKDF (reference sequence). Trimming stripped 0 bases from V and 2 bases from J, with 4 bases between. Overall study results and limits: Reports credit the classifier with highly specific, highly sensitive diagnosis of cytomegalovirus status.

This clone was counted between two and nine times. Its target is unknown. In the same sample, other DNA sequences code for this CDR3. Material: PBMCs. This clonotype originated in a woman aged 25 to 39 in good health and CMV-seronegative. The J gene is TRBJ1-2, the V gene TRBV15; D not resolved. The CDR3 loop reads CATSREQNYGYTF. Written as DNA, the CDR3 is TGTGCCACCAGCAGAGAACAAAACTATGGCTACACCTTC.